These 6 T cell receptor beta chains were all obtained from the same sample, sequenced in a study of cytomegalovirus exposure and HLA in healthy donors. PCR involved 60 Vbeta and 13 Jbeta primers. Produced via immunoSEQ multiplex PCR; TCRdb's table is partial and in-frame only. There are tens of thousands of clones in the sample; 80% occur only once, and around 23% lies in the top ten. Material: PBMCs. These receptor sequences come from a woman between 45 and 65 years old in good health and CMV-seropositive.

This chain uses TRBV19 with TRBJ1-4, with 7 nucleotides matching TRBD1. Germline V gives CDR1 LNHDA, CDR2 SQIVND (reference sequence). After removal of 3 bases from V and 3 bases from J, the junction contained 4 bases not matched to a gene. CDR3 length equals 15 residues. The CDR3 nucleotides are TGTGCCAGTAGTATGCCTACAGGGGCTAATGAAAAACTGTTTTTT. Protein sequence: CASSMPTGANEKLFF.

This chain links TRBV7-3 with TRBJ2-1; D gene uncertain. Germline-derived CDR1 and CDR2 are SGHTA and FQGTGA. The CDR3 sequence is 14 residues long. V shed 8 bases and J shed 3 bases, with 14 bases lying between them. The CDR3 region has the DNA TGTGCCAGCCCTCCAGAAATCTTCTACAATGAGCAGTTCTTC. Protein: CASPPEIFYNEQFF.

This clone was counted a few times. The chain's CDR3 is CASSLPRRGNTEAFF. In DNA, the CDR3 is TGTGCCAGTAGTCTCCCTCGGAGGGGGAACACTGAAGCTTTCTTT. The chain is built from TRBV19 and TRBJ1-1, with D maybe TRBD1 (5 bases). The CDR3 consists of 15 residues. The germline CDR1 and CDR2 sequences are LNHDA and SQIVND (reference sequence). V was clipped by 5 bases and J by 1 base, with 14 bases between them.

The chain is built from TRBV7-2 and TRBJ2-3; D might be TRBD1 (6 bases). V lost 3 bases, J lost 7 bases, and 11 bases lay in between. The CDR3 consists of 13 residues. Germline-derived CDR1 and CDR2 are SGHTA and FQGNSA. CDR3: CASSLRQEHTQYF. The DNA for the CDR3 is TGTGCCAGCAGCTTGCGACAGGAGCATACGCAGTATTTT. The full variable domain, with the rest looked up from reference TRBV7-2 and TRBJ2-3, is GAGVSQSPSNKVTEKGKDVELRCDPISGHTALYWYRQSLGQGLEFLIYFQGNSAPDKSGLPSDRFSAERTGGSVSTLTIQRTQQEDSAVYLCASSLRQEHTQYFGPGTRLTVL.

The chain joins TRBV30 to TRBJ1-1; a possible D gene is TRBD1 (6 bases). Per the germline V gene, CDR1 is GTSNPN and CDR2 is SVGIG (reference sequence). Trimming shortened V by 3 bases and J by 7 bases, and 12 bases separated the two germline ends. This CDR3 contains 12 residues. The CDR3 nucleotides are TGTGCCTGGAGGAAAGGACAGCTTGAAGCTTTCTTT. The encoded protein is CAWRKGQLEAFF.

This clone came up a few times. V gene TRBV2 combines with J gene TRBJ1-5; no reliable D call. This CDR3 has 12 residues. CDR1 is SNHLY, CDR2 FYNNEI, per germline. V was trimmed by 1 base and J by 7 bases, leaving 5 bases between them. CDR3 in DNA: TGTGCCAGCAGTGAAGTTCCGCAGCCCCAGCATTTT. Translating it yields CASSEVPQPQHF.